This T cell receptor beta chain was recovered during a study of T cell responses to AZD1222 COVID-19 vaccine. Assay used: immunoSEQ multiplex PCR; TCRdb lists only in-frame clones, some missing. The sample includes 84,000 or so clones, around 90% seen only once; the top ten take more than 4.5%. The CDR3 covers 15 residues. The V end was cut by 8 bases, the J end by 3 bases, with 20 bases between. This chain links TRBV23-1 with TRBJ2-7; D is uncertain. TRBV23-1 is an ORF for which the function is uncertain. This material consisted of peripheral blood, taken on day 0 of MenACWY control vaccination. The clonotype was recovered from an adult in good health. The DNA for the CDR3 is TGCGCCAGCCGGGCTTGGGCAGGAAGAGACTACGAGCAGTACTTC. This encodes CASRAWAGRDYEQYF.